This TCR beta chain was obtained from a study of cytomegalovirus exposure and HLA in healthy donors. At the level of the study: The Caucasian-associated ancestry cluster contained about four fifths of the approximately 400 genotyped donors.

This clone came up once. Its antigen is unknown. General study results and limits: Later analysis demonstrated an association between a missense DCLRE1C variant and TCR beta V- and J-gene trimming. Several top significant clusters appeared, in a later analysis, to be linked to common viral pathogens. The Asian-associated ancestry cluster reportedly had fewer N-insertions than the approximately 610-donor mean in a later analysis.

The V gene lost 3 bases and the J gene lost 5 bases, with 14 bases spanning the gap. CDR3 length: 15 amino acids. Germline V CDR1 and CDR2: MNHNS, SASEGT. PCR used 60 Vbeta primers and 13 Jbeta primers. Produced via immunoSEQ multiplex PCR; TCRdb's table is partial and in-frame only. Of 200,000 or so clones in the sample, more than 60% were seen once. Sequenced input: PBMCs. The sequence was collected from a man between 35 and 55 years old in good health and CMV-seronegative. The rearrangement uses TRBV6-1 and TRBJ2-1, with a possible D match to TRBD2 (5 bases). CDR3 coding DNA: TGTGCCAGCAGTGAGTGGGGTTGGGAGCACAATGAGCAGTTCTTC. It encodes CASSEWGWEHNEQFF.